This T cell receptor beta chain emerged from a study of cytomegalovirus exposure and HLA in healthy donors. As regards this clone: Its specificity is unknown.

V lost 3 bases and J 3 bases, leaving 9 bases between the germline ends. The CDR3 spans 13 residues. Germline V CDR1 and CDR2: SGHRS, YFSETQ. PCR used 60 Vbeta primers and 13 Jbeta primers. The method was immunoSEQ multiplex PCR; TCRdb's version includes in-frame clones alone and lacks a portion of them. The sample has 180,000 or so clones, about four fifths seen once; the top ten hold around 1.9%. General study points: The study found most TCR sequences rare, yet found some public TCRs in many donors. For TCR beta chains, V- and J-gene trimming was later linked to a missense DCLRE1C variant. Across donors, sequencing depth was assumed by presence/absence analyses to be roughly uniform.

The sequence was collected from a woman aged 25-40 years in good health and CMV-seronegative. The specimen sequenced was PBMCs. This chain connects TRBV5-1 to TRBJ1-1; D gene ambiguous. CDR3 sequence reads: CASSSNTDTEAFF. Written as DNA, the CDR3 is TGCGCCAGCAGCTCAAATACGGACACTGAAGCTTTCTTT.